The clone carrying this T cell receptor beta chain appeared once. The antigen is unknown. Measured with immunoSEQ multiplex PCR; TCRdb has only the in-frame clones, and not every one. The sample records about 100,000 clones, 70% to 90% being singletons. V lost 5 bases and J lost 3, with 17 bases in between. This CDR3 contains 15 residues. CDR1 SEHNR and CDR2 FQNEAQ come from the germline V gene (reference sequence). The source of the sample is a study of T cell responses to AZD1222 COVID-19 vaccine. Overall study results and limits: At baseline, seropositivity was found in only six AZD1222 recipients. Spike-specific TCR breadth and depth grew following two AZD1222 doses.

V gene TRBV7-9 combines with J gene TRBJ2-7, with D possibly being TRBD2 (5 bases). This TCR derives from an adult in good health. The specimen was peripheral blood, collected on day 0 of AZD1222 vaccination. The CDR3 DNA reads TGTGCCAGCAGCCGTGGTTGGGAGCCCGACTACGAGCAGTACTTC. Amino acid sequence: CASSRGWEPDYEQYF.